The rows below give T cell receptor beta chains drawn from one sample of a study of T-cell memory formation after mild COVID-19. TCRdb processed the 5' RACE reads anew with MiXCR; each CDR3 protein has one entry. Among hundreds of thousands of distinct CDR3 sequences, roughly 18% were seen once, and the ten largest hold approximately 12%. Sample: PBMCs or a T cell subset sorted from them (not recorded which). The receptors originated from an adult woman who had mild COVID-19 (a few samples of this study predate the infection). Cell type and time point are not known. Both conserved end residues are part of each CDR3. A D gene is named only where the DNA matches it firmly. Clone size appears in some rows only: once, few, many, or a class for an expanded clone.

D gene,clone size,V gene,J gene,CDR3 protein,CDR3 DNA
TRBD2,few,TRBV14,TRBJ2-1,CASSPYWGSGRGSDEQFF,TGTGCCAGCAGCCCCTATTGGGGTAGCGGGAGAGGGAGCGATGAGCAGTTCTTC
.,few,TRBV12-3/TRBV12-4,TRBJ2-1,CASSFSGDGYNEQFF,TGTGCCAGCAGTTTCTCTGGGGATGGCTACAATGAGCAGTTCTTC
.,many,TRBV5-1,TRBJ2-2,CASSQDGLLSGELFF,TGCGCCAGCAGCCAGGATGGACTTCTGTCCGGGGAGCTGTTTTTT
.,few,TRBV6-2/TRBV6-3,TRBJ1-4,CASSQAREKLFF,TGTGCCAGCAGCCAAGCTCGGGAAAAACTGTTTTTT
.,few,TRBV18,TRBJ2-3,CASSPTRTDTQYF,TGTGCCAGCTCACCCACTAGGACAGATACGCAGTATTTT
TRBD2,few,TRBV9,TRBJ2-3,CASSVGTSGLSTDTQYF,TGTGCCAGCAGCGTTGGGACTAGCGGGTTGAGCACAGATACGCAGTATTTT
.,.,TRBV15,TRBJ2-3,CATRLGLPNTDTQYF,TGTGCCACCAGACTGGGACTTCCGAACACAGATACGCAGTATTTT
.,.,TRBV7-3,TRBJ2-6,CASSRGQYSGANVLTF,TGTGCCAGCAGCCGGGGACAATACTCTGGGGCCAACGTCCTGACTTTC
TRBD1,.,TRBV27,TRBJ1-1,CASSPYFDREVLVNTEAFF,TGTGCCAGCAGTCCTTACTTTGACAGGGAGGTTCTCGTGAACACTGAAGCTTTCTTT
.,many,TRBV7-9,TRBJ1-2,CASSYRVGGYTF,TGTGCCAGCAGCTACAGGGTTGGGGGCTACACCTTC
.,few,TRBV12-3/TRBV12-4,TRBJ1-2,CASSPSGKQFYGYTF,TGTGCCAGCAGTCCCTCCGGGAAGCAATTTTATGGCTACACCTTC
TRBD2,few,TRBV7-2,TRBJ2-2,CASSPTSGRLTGELFF,TGTGCCAGCAGCCCGACTAGCGGGAGATTAACCGGGGAGCTGTTTTTT
TRBD1,few,TRBV4-1,TRBJ2-7,CASSQPGTGRGEQYF,TGCGCCAGCAGCCAACCCGGGACAGGCAGGGGTGAGCAGTACTTC
TRBD2,.,TRBV6-5,TRBJ2-7,CASRQTSGSSYEQYF,TGTGCCAGCAGGCAAACTAGCGGGAGCTCCTACGAGCAGTACTTC
TRBD2,few,TRBV7-3,TRBJ2-2,CASSFLGLAGGSNTGELFF,TGTGCCAGCAGCTTTCTGGGACTAGCGGGGGGCTCGAACACCGGGGAGCTGTTTTTT
.,.,TRBV14,TRBJ1-4,CASSQDLGTTNEKLFF,TGTGCCAGCAGCCAAGATTTGGGGACAACTAATGAAAAACTGTTTTTT
TRBD2,few,TRBV14,TRBJ2-1,CASSQVNRLAGVLLFF,TGTGCCAGCAGCCAAGTGAATCGGCTAGCGGGAGTCCTTCTGTTCTTC
TRBD2,few,TRBV4-2,TRBJ2-5,CASSQESAGWETQYF,TGTGCCAGCAGCCAAGAGTCAGCGGGATGGGAGACCCAGTACTTC
TRBD1,few,TRBV7-6,TRBJ2-2,CASSWDRQGRGPGELFF,TGTGCCAGCAGCTGGGACCGACAGGGGCGGGGACCCGGGGAGCTGTTTTTT
.,.,TRBV30,TRBJ2-1,CAWSVNLLAEQFF,TGTGCCTGGAGTGTAAATCTATTAGCGGAGCAGTTCTTC
.,few,TRBV5-1,TRBJ2-1,CASSLAVASGEQFF,TGCGCCAGCAGCTTGGCGGTCGCTTCGGGTGAGCAGTTCTTC